The next 30 T cell receptor beta chains were all read from a single sample in a study of control samples from healthy donors and cancer patients. TCRdb's table, derived via immunoSEQ multiplex PCR, lists solely in-frame clones and lacks some. The data show around 150,000 clones, approximately 86% seen once. Sequencing input: blood. Source of these receptors: a young man in good health.

This chain links TRBV5-8 with TRBJ2-1; TRBD2 matches 8 bases. CDR3 size: 16 residues. The V and J ends lost 2 bases and 4 bases, in that order; junction bases with no gene match: 8. Germline V gene data show CDR1 as SGHTS and CDR2 as YDEGEE. Written as DNA, the CDR3 is TGTGCCAGCAGCTTTTGGTCGGGGGGGATGTACAATGAGCAGTTCTTC. Translated, it gives CASSFWSGGMYNEQFF.

The rearrangement joins TRBV12-3 or TRBV12-4 to TRBJ2-1; the D is unclear. V was trimmed by 3 bases and J by 11 bases, leaving 8 bases between them. The CDR3 sequence is 11 residues long. The CDR3, as DNA: TGTGCCAGCAGTTTGGAGCCAAAGCAGTTCTTC. Encoded protein: CASSLEPKQFF.

The rearrangement uses TRBV2 and TRBJ1-4; 8 positions agree with TRBD1. CDR1 and CDR2 (germline): SNHLY, FYNNEI. CDR3 length: 14 amino acids. After removal of 5 bases from V and 3 bases from J, the junction contained 2 bases not matched to a gene. The CDR3: CASSKQGANEKLFF. CDR3 in DNA: TGTGCCAGCAGTAAACAGGGGGCTAATGAAAAACTGTTTTTT.

On this clone itself: This sample includes further DNA sequences coding for the same CDR3. The chain combines TRBV19 with TRBJ2-1; 8 positions match TRBD2. This CDR3 is 16 amino acids long. V was pared by 3 bases and J by 6 bases, with 10 bases of the junction left unmatched. In germline, CDR1 is LNHDA, CDR2 SQIVND (reference sequence). In DNA form, the CDR3 reads TGTGCCAGTAGTATCGGGGGGGCGGGAGAGATCAATGAGCAGTTCTTC. Translated: CASSIGGAGEINEQFF.

The chain has TRBV25-1 and TRBJ1-2; the match to TRBD1 covers 8 bases. The J segment lost 7 bases and the V segment lost 5 bases, leaving 6 bases of the junction unmatched. Germline CDR1 MGHDK, CDR2 SYGVNS. The CDR3 covers 13 residues. Written as DNA, the CDR3 is TGTGCCAGCAGTCAGGGGGCGCGAGTTGGCTACACCTTC. Protein: CASSQGARVGYTF.

The chain carries TRBV14 and TRBJ1-5; D not certain. V was cut by 2 bases and J by 6 bases, with 8 bases left in between. Germline CDR1 reads SGHDN; CDR2 reads FVKESK. CDR3 size: 13 residues. CDR3: CASSQLPGQPQHF. CDR3 DNA: TGTGCCAGCAGCCAATTACCAGGTCAGCCCCAGCATTTT.

The V and J genes are TRBV5-4 and TRBJ2-7, with TRBD1 as a possible D gene (6 bases). This CDR3 is 14 amino acids long. The germline V gene has CDR1 SGHNT and CDR2 YYREEE (reference sequence). V was trimmed by 0 bases and J by 6 bases, leaving 13 bases between them. Here the CDR3 reads CASSLETGEAEQYF. In DNA, the CDR3 is TGTGCCAGCAGCTTGGAGACAGGAGAAGCCGAGCAGTACTTC.

The chain recombines TRBV7-9 with TRBJ2-1; a possible D gene is TRBD1 (5 bases). The CDR3 is 12 residues long. V gave up 4 bases and J gave up 10 bases, with 11 bases separating them. Germline V lookup: CDR1 SEHNR, CDR2 FQNEAQ (reference sequence). The CDR3 here is CASSSGNREQFF. The CDR3 DNA reads TGTGCCAGCAGCTCAGGGAATCGGGAGCAGTTCTTC. Complete variable domain (other parts from reference TRBV7-9 and TRBJ2-1): DTGVSQNPRHKITKRGQNVTFRCDPISEHNRLYWYRQTLGQGPEFLTYFQNEAQLEKSRLLSDRFSAERPKGSFSTLEIQRTEQGDSAMYLCASSSGNREQFFGPGTRLTVL.

This clone was counted once. The rearrangement links TRBV27 to TRBJ2-7; 8 positions agree with TRBD1. The CDR3 has 15 residues. The germline CDR1 and CDR2 sequences are MNHEY and SMNVEV (reference sequence). The junction had 9 bases not matched to a gene; V was cut back by 6 bases and J by 2 bases. The CDR3 DNA follows: TGTGCCAGCAGATTCTCCGCAGGGGGCGCCTACGAGCAGTACTTC. This translates into CASRFSAGGAYEQYF.

This clone turned up a few times. CDR3 sequence (DNA): TGTGCCAGCTCGTCCGGGACTAGCGGGAAAGAGACCCAGTACTTC. Amino acids: CASSSGTSGKETQYF. This chain links TRBV18 with TRBJ2-5, with 13 bases matching TRBD2. The V gene's germline CDR1 is KGHSH and CDR2 LQKENI. The CDR3 length is 15 residues. J gave up 3 bases and V 6 bases, and 4 bases lay outside the gene matches.

The chain couples TRBV3-1 (or the pseudogene TRBV3-2) to TRBJ2-5, with D possibly being TRBD1 or TRBD2 (5 bases each). The CDR3 is 14 amino acids. The germline V and J ends were trimmed by 0 bases and 2 bases, with 7 bases remaining between them. CDR1 and CDR2 (germline): LGHDT, YNNKEL (reference sequence). DNA for the CDR3: TGTGCCAGCAGCCAAGAGGGACCTCAAGAGACCCAGTACTTC. Translated, it gives CASSQEGPQETQYF.

V and J are TRBV28 and TRBJ2-5; TRBD2 agrees at 9 bases. The CDR3 loop spans 17 amino acids. V shed 6 bases and J 4 bases; nucleotides not matched to a gene: 15. Looked up from germline, CDR1 is MDHEN and CDR2 is SYDVKM. The CDR3 spells CASRYPLRLAGRETQYF. DNA of the CDR3: TGTGCCAGCAGGTATCCCCTGAGGCTAGCGGGACGAGAGACCCAGTACTTC.

The rearrangement uses TRBV19 and TRBJ2-3; possibly TRBD1 or TRBD2 for D (6 bases each). The CDR3 is 16 amino acids. The ends were cut back, 6 bases at V and 2 bases at J, with 18 bases in the middle. Looked up from germline, CDR1 is LNHDA and CDR2 is SQIVND (reference sequence). For the CDR3, the DNA is TGTGCCAGTAGGAATAGCGGTGGGGGCAACACAGATACGCAGTATTTT. This sequence encodes CASRNSGGGNTDTQYF.

V gene TRBV18 combines with J gene TRBJ1-4; weak D call: TRBD1 (6 bases). The V and J ends lost 6 bases and 2 bases respectively, with 13 bases between them. Looked up from germline, CDR1 is KGHSH and CDR2 is LQKENI. The CDR3 runs to 15 residues. The DNA for the CDR3 is TGTGCCAGCTCCCCGTCCAGGGGCACTAATGAAAAACTGTTTTTT. Translation: CASSPSRGTNEKLFF.

The chain recombines TRBV7-6 with TRBJ1-3; 7 bases are shared with TRBD1. The CDR3 contains 16 residues. Germline V gene data show CDR1 as SGHVS and CDR2 as FNYEAQ. V dropped 4 bases and J dropped 0; count of bases not matched to a gene: 6. The CDR3 loop is CASSSWTGGSGNTIYF. CDR3 coding DNA: TGTGCCAGCAGCTCCTGGACAGGTGGCTCTGGAAACACCATATATTTT.

The sample holds a few counts of this clone. The J gene is TRBJ1-5, the V gene TRBV6-8, with 8 bases identical to TRBD1. Trimming at V came to 8 bases and at J to 3 bases, leaving 18 bases not matched to a gene. CDR3 size: 18 residues. CDR1 and CDR2 (germline): MNHGY, SAAAGT. DNA of the CDR3: TGTGCCAGCTATATAACCGGGACAGGTCTCCCTTCCAATCAGCCCCAGCATTTT. Translation: CASYITGTGLPSNQPQHF.

The chain couples TRBV5-1 to TRBJ2-6, with TRBD2 as a possible D gene (5 bases). The CDR3 has 16 amino acids. CDR1 and CDR2 (germline): SGHRS, YFSETQ. Between the trimmed V and J ends, which lost 0 bases and 0 bases, there was a span of 7 bases. The CDR3 loop reads CASSLAAGSGANVLTF. The CDR3 DNA follows: TGCGCCAGCAGCTTGGCCGCGGGCTCTGGGGCCAACGTCCTGACTTTC. The variable domain in full, completed from reference TRBV5-1 and TRBJ2-6, reads KAGVTQTPRYLIKTRGQQVTLSCSPISGHRSVSWYQQTPGQGLQFLFEYFSETQRNKGNFPGRFSGRQFSNSRSEMNVSTLELGDSALYLCASSLAAGSGANVLTFGAGSRLTVL.

There are a few counts of this clone. The chain carries TRBV7-9 and TRBJ1-3, with unresolved D. Germline loops: CDR1 SEHNR, CDR2 FQNEAQ (reference sequence). V gave up 3 bases and J gave up 1 base, with 16 bases separating them. There are 17 residues in the CDR3. CDR3 residues: CASSFSVGAASGNTIYF. As DNA, the CDR3 is TGTGCCAGCAGCTTTTCTGTCGGAGCAGCGTCTGGAAACACCATATATTTT.

This clone was counted a few times. The chain recombines TRBV28 with TRBJ2-2; maybe TRBD2 (7 bases). Germline assignment: CDR1 MDHEN and CDR2 SYDVKM. The CDR3 sequence is 17 residues long. Trimming shortened V by 3 bases and J by 4 bases, and 18 bases separated the two germline ends. The CDR3, as DNA: TGTGCCAGCAGTTTTCGTGGGGGGGCCTCGGGCACCGGGGAGCTGTTTTTT. It translates to CASSFRGGASGTGELFF.

The chain links TRBV6-5 to TRBJ1-3; D unclear. Germline V gene data show CDR1 as MNHEY and CDR2 as SVGAGI. V was clipped by 8 bases and J by 0 bases, with 11 bases between them. The CDR3 has 14 residues. The CDR3 protein is CASGWAVSGNTIYF. In DNA, the CDR3 is TGTGCCAGCGGTTGGGCTGTCTCTGGAAACACCATATATTTT.

V usage is TRBV6-2 or TRBV6-3 and J usage is TRBJ2-7; D not certain. The V gene lost 0 bases and the J gene lost 9 bases, with 9 bases spanning the gap. The CDR3 runs 12 residues. The germline V gene encodes CDR1 MNHEY and CDR2 SVGEGT. CDR3 in amino acids: CASSYSNGLQYF. The CDR3 nucleotides read TGTGCCAGCAGTTACTCGAACGGGTTGCAGTACTTC.

The rearrangement links TRBV7-9 to TRBJ2-5, with 8 positions matching TRBD2. The junction had 18 bases not matched to a gene; V was cut back by 2 bases and J by 4 bases. The CDR3 contains 19 residues. CDR1 SEHNR and CDR2 FQNEAQ come from the germline V gene (reference sequence). The CDR3 here is CASSLLNVAGGPSLETQYF. The CDR3, as DNA: TGTGCCAGCAGCTTATTGAACGTTGCGGGGGGCCCGAGTTTAGAGACCCAGTACTTC.

In its sample, this clone was seen a few times. The chain recombines TRBV7-8 with TRBJ2-7; D not resolved. Germline CDR1 reads SGHVS; CDR2 reads FQNEAQ. The V gene lost 1 base and the J gene lost 2 bases, with 12 bases spanning the gap. The CDR3 length is 15 residues. CDR3 nucleotides: TGTGCCAGCAGCTTAGGAAATACAAGAACCTACGAGCAGTACTTC. Translated, it gives CASSLGNTRTYEQYF.

The rearrangement links TRBV25-1 to TRBJ2-7; 9 positions agree with TRBD1. The ends lost 7 bases at V and 1 base at J; junction bases unmatched: 8. Germline loops: CDR1 MGHDK, CDR2 SYGVNS. CDR3 size: 15 residues. CDR3 region: CASKPGQGFSYEQYF. CDR3 sequence (DNA): TGTGCCAGCAAACCGGGACAGGGATTTTCCTACGAGCAGTACTTC.

This sequence joins TRBV6-5 and TRBJ1-2; TRBD1 agrees at 7 bases. The V and J ends lost 0 bases and 9 bases, in that order; junction bases with no gene match: 10. The germline V gene has CDR1 MNHEY and CDR2 SVGAGI. The CDR3 extends over 15 amino acids. The CDR3 DNA is TGTGCCAGCAGTTACTCGGGACAGCGAGTAAGGAGCTACACCTTC. This gives the protein CASSYSGQRVRSYTF.

J is TRBJ2-1 and V is TRBV28; D is undetermined. Germline-derived CDR1 and CDR2 are MDHEN and SYDVKM. V was trimmed by 2 bases and J by 7 bases, leaving 12 bases between them. The length of the CDR3 is 14 residues. Here the CDR3 reads CASSLHQDGNEQFF. The CDR3 DNA sequence: TGTGCCAGCAGTTTACACCAGGATGGAAATGAGCAGTTCTTC.

This chain links TRBV6-5 with TRBJ2-7; the match to TRBD1 covers 7 bases. V shed 6 bases, J shed 7 bases, and the junction held 9 bases outside the gene matches. Germline V gene data show CDR1 as MNHEY and CDR2 as SVGAGI. The CDR3 is 13 residues long. CDR3 loop: CASSLGQFQEQYF. The DNA for the CDR3 is TGTGCCAGCAGCCTGGGACAGTTTCAGGAGCAGTACTTC.

The V gene is TRBV5-4, the J gene TRBJ1-1, with D possibly matching TRBD1 (6 bases). This CDR3 contains 16 residues. CDR1 is SGHNT and CDR2 is YYREEE in the germline V gene (reference sequence). The germline V and J ends were trimmed by 1 base and 5 bases, with 18 bases remaining between them. CDR3 residues: CASSLMWGAAVTEAFF. As DNA, the CDR3 is TGTGCCAGCAGCTTGATGTGGGGGGCGGCGGTAACTGAAGCTTTCTTT.

This chain connects TRBV28 to TRBJ1-5; TRBD1 is a possible D gene (6 bases). Germline V CDR1 and CDR2: MDHEN, SYDVKM. The CDR3 covers 15 residues. Trimming shortened V by 6 bases and J by 0 bases, and 12 bases separated the two germline ends. The CDR3 is CASSIDRRSNQPQHF. In DNA form, the CDR3 reads TGTGCCAGCAGCATAGACAGGCGTAGCAATCAGCCCCAGCATTTT.

The chain is built from TRBV30 and TRBJ1-1; maybe TRBD1 (5 bases). Trimming stripped 8 bases from V and 4 bases from J, with 17 bases between. Per germline, CDR1 GTSNPN and CDR2 SVGIG (reference sequence). The CDR3 length is 13 residues. The CDR3 loop reads CAHSRGSGTEAFF. The CDR3 DNA reads TGTGCCCACTCGAGGGGATCGGGCACTGAAGCTTTCTTT.